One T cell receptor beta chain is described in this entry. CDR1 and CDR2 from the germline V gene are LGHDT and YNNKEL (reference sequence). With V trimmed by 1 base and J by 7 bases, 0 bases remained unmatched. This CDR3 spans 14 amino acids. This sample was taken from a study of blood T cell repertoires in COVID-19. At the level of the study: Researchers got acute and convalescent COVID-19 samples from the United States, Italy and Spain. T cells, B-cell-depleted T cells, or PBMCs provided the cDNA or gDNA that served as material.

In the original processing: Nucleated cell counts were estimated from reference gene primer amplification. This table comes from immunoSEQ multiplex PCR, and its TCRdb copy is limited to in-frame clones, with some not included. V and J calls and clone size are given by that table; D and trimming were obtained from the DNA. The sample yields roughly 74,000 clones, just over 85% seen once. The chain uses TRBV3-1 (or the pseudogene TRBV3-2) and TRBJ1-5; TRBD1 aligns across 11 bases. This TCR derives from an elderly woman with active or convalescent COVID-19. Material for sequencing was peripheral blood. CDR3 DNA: TGTGCCAGCAGCCAAGGGACAGGGGGCCAGCCCCAGCATTTT. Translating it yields CASSQGTGGQPQHF.